This T cell receptor (beta chain) comes out of a study of blood T cells in healthy people across ages. A second roughly 7 to 11 cycle PCR used barcoded and J-beta primers. Each of the cDNA molecules was tagged by a template-switch adaptor with 12 random nucleotides. TCRdb passed the 5' RACE reads through MiXCR, listing each CDR3 protein once. The table includes about 1,500,000 distinct CDR3 sequences, around 39% detected once. CDR1 is LGHDT and CDR2 is YNNKEL in the germline V gene (reference sequence). V was cut by 4 bases and J by 2 bases, with 15 bases left in between. This CDR3 has 15 amino acids. Study-wide results and limits: Naive and antigen-experienced cells were not separated, limiting conclusive comparison.

This clonotype was picked up a small number of times. Its antigen remains unidentified. Every sample yielded at least 6.5 million isolated PBMCs. The sample taken for sequencing was blood. This receptor was taken from a woman aged 18-29 years in good health. The chain has TRBV3-1 and TRBJ2-7, with D perhaps matching TRBD1 (5 bases). CDR3 amino acids: CASSPGSDRAYEQYF. The DNA of the CDR3 is TGTGCCAGCAGCCCCGGATCCGACAGAGCCTACGAGCAGTACTTC.